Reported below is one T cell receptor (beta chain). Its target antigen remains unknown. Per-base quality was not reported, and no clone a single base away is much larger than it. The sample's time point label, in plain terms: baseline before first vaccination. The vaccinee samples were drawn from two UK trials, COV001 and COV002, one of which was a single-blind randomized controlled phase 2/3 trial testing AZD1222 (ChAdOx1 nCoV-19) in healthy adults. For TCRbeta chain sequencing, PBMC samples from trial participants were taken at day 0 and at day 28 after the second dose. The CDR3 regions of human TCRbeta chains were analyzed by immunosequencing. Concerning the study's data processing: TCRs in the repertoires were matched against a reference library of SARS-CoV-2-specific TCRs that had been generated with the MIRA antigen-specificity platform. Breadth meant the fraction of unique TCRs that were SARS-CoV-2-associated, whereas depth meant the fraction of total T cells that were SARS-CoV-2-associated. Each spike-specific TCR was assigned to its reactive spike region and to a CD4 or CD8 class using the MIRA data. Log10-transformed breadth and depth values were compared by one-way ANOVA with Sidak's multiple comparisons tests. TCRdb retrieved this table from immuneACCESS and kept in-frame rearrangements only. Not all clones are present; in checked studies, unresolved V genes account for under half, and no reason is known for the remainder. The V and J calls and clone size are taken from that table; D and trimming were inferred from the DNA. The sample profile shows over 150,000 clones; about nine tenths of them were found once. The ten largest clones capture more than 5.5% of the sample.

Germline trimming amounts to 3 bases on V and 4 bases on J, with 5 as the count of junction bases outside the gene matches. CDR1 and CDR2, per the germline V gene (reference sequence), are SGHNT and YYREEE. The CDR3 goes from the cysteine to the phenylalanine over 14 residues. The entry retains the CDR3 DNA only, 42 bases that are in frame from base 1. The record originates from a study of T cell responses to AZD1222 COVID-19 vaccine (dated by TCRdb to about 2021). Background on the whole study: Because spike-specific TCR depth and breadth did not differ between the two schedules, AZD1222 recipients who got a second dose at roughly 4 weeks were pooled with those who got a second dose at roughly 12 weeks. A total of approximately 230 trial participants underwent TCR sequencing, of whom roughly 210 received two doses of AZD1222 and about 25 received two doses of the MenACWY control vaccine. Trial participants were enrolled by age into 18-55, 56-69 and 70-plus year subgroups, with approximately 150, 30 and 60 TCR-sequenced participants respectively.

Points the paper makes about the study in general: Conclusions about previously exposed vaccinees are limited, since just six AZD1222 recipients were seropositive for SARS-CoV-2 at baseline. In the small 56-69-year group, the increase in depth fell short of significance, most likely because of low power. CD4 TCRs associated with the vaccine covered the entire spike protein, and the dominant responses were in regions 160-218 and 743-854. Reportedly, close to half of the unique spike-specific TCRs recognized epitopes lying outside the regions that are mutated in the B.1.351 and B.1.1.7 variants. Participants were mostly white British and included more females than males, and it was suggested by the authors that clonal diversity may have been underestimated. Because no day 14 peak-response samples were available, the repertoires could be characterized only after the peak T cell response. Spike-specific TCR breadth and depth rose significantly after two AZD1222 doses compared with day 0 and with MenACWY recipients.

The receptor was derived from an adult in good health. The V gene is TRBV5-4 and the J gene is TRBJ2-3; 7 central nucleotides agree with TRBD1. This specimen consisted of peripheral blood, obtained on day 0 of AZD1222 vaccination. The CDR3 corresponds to CASSWKTGSDTQYF. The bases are TGTGCCAGCAGCTGGAAGACAGGGTCAGATACGCAGTATTTT.